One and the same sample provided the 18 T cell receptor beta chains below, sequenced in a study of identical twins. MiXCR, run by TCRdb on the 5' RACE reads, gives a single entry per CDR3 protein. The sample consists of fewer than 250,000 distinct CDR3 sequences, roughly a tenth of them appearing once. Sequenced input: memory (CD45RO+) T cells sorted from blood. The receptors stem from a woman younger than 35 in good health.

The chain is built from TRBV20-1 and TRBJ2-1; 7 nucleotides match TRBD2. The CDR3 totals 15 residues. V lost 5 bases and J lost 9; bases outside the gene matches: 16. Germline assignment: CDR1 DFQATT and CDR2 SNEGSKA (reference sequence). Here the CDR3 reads CSARPRDYPRSEQFF. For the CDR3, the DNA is TGCAGTGCTCGCCCACGGGACTACCCTAGGAGTGAGCAGTTCTTC.

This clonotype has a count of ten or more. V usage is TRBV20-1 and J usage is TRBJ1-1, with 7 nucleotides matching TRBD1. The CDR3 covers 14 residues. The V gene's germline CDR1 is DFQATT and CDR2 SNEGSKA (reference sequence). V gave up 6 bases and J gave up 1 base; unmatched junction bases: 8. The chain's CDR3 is CSAPLTGRNTEAFF. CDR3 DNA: TGCAGTGCCCCACTGACAGGGAGGAACACTGAAGCTTTCTTT.

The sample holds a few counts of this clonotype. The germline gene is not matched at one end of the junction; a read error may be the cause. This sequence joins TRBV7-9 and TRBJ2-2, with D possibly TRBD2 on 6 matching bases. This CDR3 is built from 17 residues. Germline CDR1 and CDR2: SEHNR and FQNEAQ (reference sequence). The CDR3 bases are TGTTCCAGCAGCTTTCTATTGGGACTGGCGAACACCGGGGAGCTGTTTTTT. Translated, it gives CSSSFLLGLANTGELFF. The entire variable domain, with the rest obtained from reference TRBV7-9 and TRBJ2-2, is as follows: DTGVSQNPRHKITKRGQNVTFRCDPISEHNRLYWYRQTLGQGPEFLTYFQNEAQLEKSRLLSDRFSAERPKGSFSTLEIQRTEQGDSAMYLCSSSFLLGLANTGELFFGEGSRLTVL.

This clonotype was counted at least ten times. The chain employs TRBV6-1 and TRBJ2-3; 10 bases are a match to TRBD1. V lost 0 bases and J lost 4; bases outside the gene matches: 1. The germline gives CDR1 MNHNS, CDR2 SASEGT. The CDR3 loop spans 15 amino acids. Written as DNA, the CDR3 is TGTGCCAGCAGTGAAGCGACAGGGGGCGCAGATACGCAGTATTTT. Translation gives CASSEATGGADTQYF.

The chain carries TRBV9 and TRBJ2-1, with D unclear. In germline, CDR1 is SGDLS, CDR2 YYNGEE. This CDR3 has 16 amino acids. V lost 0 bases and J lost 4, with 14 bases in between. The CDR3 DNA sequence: TGTGCCAGCAGCGTAGCTACGGGCTTAACGTACAATGAGCAGTTCTTC. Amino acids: CASSVATGLTYNEQFF.

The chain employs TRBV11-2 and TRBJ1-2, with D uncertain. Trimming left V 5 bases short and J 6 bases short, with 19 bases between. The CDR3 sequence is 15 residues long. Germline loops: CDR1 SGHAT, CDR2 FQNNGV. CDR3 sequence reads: CASSHPWMRSDGYTF. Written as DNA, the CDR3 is TGTGCCAGCAGCCACCCGTGGATGAGGTCGGATGGCTACACCTTC.

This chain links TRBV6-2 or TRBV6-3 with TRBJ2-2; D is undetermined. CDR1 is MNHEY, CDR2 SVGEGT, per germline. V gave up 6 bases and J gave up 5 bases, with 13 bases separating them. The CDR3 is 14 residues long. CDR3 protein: CASRYLYNTGELFF. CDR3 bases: TGTGCCAGCAGGTACCTTTACAATACCGGGGAGCTGTTTTTT.

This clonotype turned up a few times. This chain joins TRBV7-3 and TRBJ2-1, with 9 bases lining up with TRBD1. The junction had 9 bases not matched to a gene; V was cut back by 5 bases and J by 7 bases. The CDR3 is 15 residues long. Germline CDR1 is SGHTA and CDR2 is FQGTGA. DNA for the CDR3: TGTGCCAGCAGCCCAGTAGGGACAGGGCGAAATGAGCAGTTCTTC. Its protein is CASSPVGTGRNEQFF.

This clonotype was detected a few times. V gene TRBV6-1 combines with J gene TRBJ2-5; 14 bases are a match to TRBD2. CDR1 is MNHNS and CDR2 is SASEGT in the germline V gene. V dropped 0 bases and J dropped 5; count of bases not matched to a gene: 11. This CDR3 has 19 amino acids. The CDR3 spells CASSEALGLAGGRGETQYF. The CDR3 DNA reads TGTGCCAGCAGTGAAGCCCTAGGACTAGCGGGAGGCAGGGGGGAGACCCAGTACTTC.

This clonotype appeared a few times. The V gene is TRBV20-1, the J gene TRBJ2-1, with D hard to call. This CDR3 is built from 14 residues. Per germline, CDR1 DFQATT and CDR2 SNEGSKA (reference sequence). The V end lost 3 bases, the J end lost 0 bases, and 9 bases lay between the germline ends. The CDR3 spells CSARKFNSYNEQFF. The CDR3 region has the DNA TGCAGTGCTAGGAAATTTAACTCCTACAATGAGCAGTTCTTC.

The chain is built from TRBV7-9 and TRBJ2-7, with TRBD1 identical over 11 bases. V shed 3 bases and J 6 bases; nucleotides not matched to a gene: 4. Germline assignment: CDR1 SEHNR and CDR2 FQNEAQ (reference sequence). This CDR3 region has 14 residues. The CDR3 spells CASSFRGQGAEQYF. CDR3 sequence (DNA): TGTGCCAGCAGCTTCCGAGGACAGGGGGCCGAGCAGTACTTC.

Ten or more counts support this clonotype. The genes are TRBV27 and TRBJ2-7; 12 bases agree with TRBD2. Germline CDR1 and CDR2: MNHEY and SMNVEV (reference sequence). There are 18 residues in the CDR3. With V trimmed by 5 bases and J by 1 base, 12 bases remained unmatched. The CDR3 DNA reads TGTGCCAGCAGTCAACGGGGACTAGCGGGTGTAGGGTCCTACGAGCAGTACTTC. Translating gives CASSQRGLAGVGSYEQYF.

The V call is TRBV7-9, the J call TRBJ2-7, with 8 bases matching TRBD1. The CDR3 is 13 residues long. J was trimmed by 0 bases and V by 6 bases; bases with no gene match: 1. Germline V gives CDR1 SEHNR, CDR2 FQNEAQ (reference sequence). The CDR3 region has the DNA TGTGCCAGCAGAGACAGGGGCTCCTACGAGCAGTACTTC. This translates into CASRDRGSYEQYF.

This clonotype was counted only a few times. DNA of the CDR3: TGCAGTGCTAGAGGGCAGGGAGACACCGGGGAGCTGTTTTTT. Translating gives CSARGQGDTGELFF. The J gene is TRBJ2-2, the V gene TRBV20-1, with D perhaps assigned TRBD1 or TRBD2 (5 bases each). The CDR3 spans 14 residues. Germline CDR1 and CDR2: DFQATT and SNEGSKA (reference sequence). V lost 1 base to trimming and J lost 3 bases, with 9 bases between them.

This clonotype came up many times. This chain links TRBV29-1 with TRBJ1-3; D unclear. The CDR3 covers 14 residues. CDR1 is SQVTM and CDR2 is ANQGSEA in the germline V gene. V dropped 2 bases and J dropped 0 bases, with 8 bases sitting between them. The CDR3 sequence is CSVETWDSGNTIYF. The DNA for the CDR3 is TGCAGCGTTGAAACCTGGGACTCTGGAAACACCATATATTTT.

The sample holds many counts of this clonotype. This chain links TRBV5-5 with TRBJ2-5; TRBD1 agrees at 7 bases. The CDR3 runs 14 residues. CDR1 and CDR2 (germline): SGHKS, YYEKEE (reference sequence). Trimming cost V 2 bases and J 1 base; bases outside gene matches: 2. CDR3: CASSFDRAQETQYF. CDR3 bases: TGTGCCAGCAGCTTCGACAGGGCCCAAGAGACCCAGTACTTC.

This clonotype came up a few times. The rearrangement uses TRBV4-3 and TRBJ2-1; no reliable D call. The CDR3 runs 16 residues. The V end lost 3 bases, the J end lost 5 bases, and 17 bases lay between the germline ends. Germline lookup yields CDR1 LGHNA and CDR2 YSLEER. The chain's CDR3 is CASSHLQSLGNNEQFF. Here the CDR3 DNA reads TGCGCCAGCAGCCATTTACAGTCCTTGGGGAACAATGAGCAGTTCTTC.

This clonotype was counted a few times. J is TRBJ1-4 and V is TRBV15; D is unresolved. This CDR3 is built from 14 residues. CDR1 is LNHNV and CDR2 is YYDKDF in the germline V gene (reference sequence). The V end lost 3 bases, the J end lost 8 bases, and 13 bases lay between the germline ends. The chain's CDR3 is CATSSPGNAEKLFF. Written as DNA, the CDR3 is TGTGCCACCAGCAGCCCCGGGAACGCCGAAAAACTGTTTTTT.